The following is a TCR beta chain sequence with its context. Assay: immunoSEQ multiplex PCR; the TCRdb copy retains only in-frame clones and omits some. The sample has about 580,000 clones, roughly 98% seen once; the top ten hold approximately 0.3%. Cells designated naive CD8 were CD45RO-negative and were positively selected for CCR7, with terminally differentiated effector memory CD45RA+ cells excluded. The data were obtained in a study of shared clonotypes between healthy human individuals. The CDR3 runs to 16 residues. The V end lost 1 base, the J end lost 0 bases, and 13 bases lay between the germline ends. Germline CDR1 is LNHNV and CDR2 is YYDKDF (reference sequence).

The rearrangement uses TRBV15 and TRBJ2-7; D gene uncertain. The material sequenced was naive CD8+ T cells sorted from blood. The receptor comes from a young man in good health. The CDR3 sequence is CATSRVGAESSYEQYF. The CDR3 DNA reads TGTGCCACCAGCAGAGTCGGTGCGGAGAGCTCCTACGAGCAGTACTTC.